Following are 10 T cell receptor beta chains from one sample sequenced in a study of T cell responses to AZD1222 COVID-19 vaccine. Repertoires were generated with immunoSEQ multiplex PCR, while TCRdb's copy carries only in-frame clones and drops some. The table has fewer than 300,000 clones, about 92% seen once. Sequencing was performed on peripheral blood, taken on day 0 of AZD1222 vaccination. These receptors all come from an adult in good health.

A remark on this clone: Other nucleotide sequences from this sample produce the same CDR3. The V call is TRBV2, the J call TRBJ1-5, with D possibly TRBD1 on 6 matching bases. The CDR3 loop spans 13 amino acids. Germline CDR1 is SNHLY and CDR2 is FYNNEI. V was clipped by 7 bases and J by 3 bases, with 10 bases between them. In DNA, the CDR3 is TGTGCCAGCAAGGGACAAAACAATCAGCCCCAGCATTTT. Its translation is CASKGQNNQPQHF.

V usage is TRBV21-1 and J usage is TRBJ1-2. TRBV21-1 is flagged as a pseudogene. The CDR3 contains 13 residues. The DNA of the CDR3 is TGTGCCAGCAGCAAAGTCGGCGGCTATGGCTACACCTTC. This encodes CASSKVGGYGYTF.

The chain joins TRBV19 to TRBJ1-2; 11 nucleotides align to TRBD1. V dropped 5 bases and J dropped 4; count of bases not matched to a gene: 6. Germline values: CDR1 LNHDA, CDR2 SQIVND (reference sequence). The CDR3 runs to 15 residues. DNA for the CDR3: TGTGCCAGTAGTTCCTTCGGACAGGGGGCCTATGGCTACACCTTC. It is translated as CASSSFGQGAYGYTF.

For the CDR3, the DNA is TGCGCCAGCAGCCCCGGGACAGACTCTGGAAACACCATATATTTT. It codes for CASSPGTDSGNTIYF. This chain uses TRBV5-1 with TRBJ1-3, with 7 bases fitting TRBD1. CDR1 and CDR2 from the germline V gene are SGHRS and YFSETQ. J gave up 0 bases and V 4 bases, and 4 bases lay outside the gene matches. The CDR3 sequence is 15 residues long.

This chain links TRBV28 with TRBJ1-2; 7 bases are a match to TRBD1. V dropped 2 bases and J dropped 4; count of bases not matched to a gene: 7. This CDR3 contains 15 residues. Germline loops: CDR1 MDHEN, CDR2 SYDVKM. The DNA of the CDR3 is TGTGCCAGCAGTTTACATTCGACAGGGTCCTATGGCTACACCTTC. It encodes CASSLHSTGSYGYTF.

This chain uses TRBV28 with TRBJ1-1, with D uncertain. The V gene's germline CDR1 is MDHEN and CDR2 SYDVKM. The V end was cut by 3 bases, the J end by 7 bases, with 12 bases between. The CDR3 spans 13 residues. The CDR3 nucleotides read TGTGCCAGCAGTTTGCAAGGACGACTTGAAGCTTTCTTT. The encoded protein is CASSLQGRLEAFF.

The chain joins TRBV29-1 to TRBJ2-7; D is perhaps TRBD1 (6 bases). V was pared by 2 bases and J by 4 bases, with 9 bases between. Germline loops: CDR1 SQVTM, CDR2 ANQGSEA. The CDR3 totals 12 residues. In DNA, the CDR3 is TGCAGCGTTGAAAACAGGGCATACGAGCAGTACTTC. Translation gives CSVENRAYEQYF.

The chain carries TRBV18 and TRBJ2-3; TRBD2 matches 11 bases. V was pared by 0 bases and J by 5 bases, with 1 base of the junction left unmatched. This CDR3 has 15 amino acids. Germline V lookup: CDR1 KGHSH, CDR2 LQKENI. Here the CDR3 DNA reads TGTGCCAGCTCACCACCTAGCGGGAGGGAAGATACGCAGTATTTT. The encoded protein is CASSPPSGREDTQYF.

The gene calls are TRBV3-1 (or the pseudogene TRBV3-2) and TRBJ1-2; D might be TRBD1 (6 bases). The CDR3 extends over 14 amino acids. V was cut by 7 bases and J by 8 bases, with 20 bases left in between. Germline loops: CDR1 LGHDT, CDR2 YNNKEL (reference sequence). In DNA form, the CDR3 reads TGTGCCAGCACGGGGTCATCAGGGGCGGCCGGCTACACCTTC. Amino acid sequence: CASTGSSGAAGYTF.

The rearrangement links TRBV3-1 (or the pseudogene TRBV3-2) to TRBJ1-6; no firm D call. The CDR3 contains 16 residues. Germline V gives CDR1 LGHDT, CDR2 YNNKEL (reference sequence). The V and J ends lost 4 bases and 5 bases respectively, with 15 bases between them. The CDR3 bases are TGTGCCAGCAGCCCCACCGGCTCCCTGAATAATTCACCCCTCCACTTT. As protein: CASSPTGSLNNSPLHF.